This is a list of T cell receptor beta chains from one sample in a study of blood T cell repertoires in COVID-19. Assay used: immunoSEQ multiplex PCR; TCRdb lists only in-frame clones, some missing. The sample yields 200,000 to 300,000 clones, approximately 86% seen once. Input material: peripheral blood. The source of these receptors is a man between 25 and 39 years old with active or convalescent COVID-19. Both conserved end residues are part of each CDR3. Each record gives: J gene, V gene, D gene, clone size, CDR3 DNA, CDR3 protein. The D gene is left open where the match is weak. A clone size is listed for some rows: how often the clone was seen (once, few, many), or a class if it is expanded.

J: TRBJ2-1; V: TRBV10-1; D: TRBD2; size: NA; DNA: TGCGCCAGCAGCCTAGCGGGGGGGCCGTGGAATGAGCAGTTCTTC; CDR3: CASSLAGGPWNEQFF
J: TRBJ1-1; V: TRBV2; D: NA; size: NA; DNA: TGTGCCAGCACTAGCCTTCTGGGGGGTACGGAAGCTTTCTTT; CDR3: CASTSLLGGTEAFF
J: TRBJ2-1; V: TRBV7-8; D: NA; size: once; DNA: TGTGCCAGCAGGGGCTTATACAATGAGCAGTTCTTC; CDR3: CASRGLYNEQFF
J: TRBJ2-2; V: TRBV11-1; D: TRBD2; size: NA; DNA: TGTGCCAGCAGCTTAGCGCGGGGGGGAAACACCGGGGAGCTGTTTTTT; CDR3: CASSLARGGNTGELFF
J: TRBJ1-1; V: TRBV7-9; D: NA; size: NA; DNA: TGTGCCAGCAGCTTAGATGCAGGTGTCACTGAAGCTTTCTTT; CDR3: CASSLDAGVTEAFF
J: TRBJ2-7; V: TRBV5-1; D: NA; size: once; DNA: TGCGCCAGCAGCTTGATGTGGGGGCTACGGAGCGAGCAGTACTTC; CDR3: CASSLMWGLRSEQYF
J: TRBJ1-1; V: TRBV4-2; D: NA; size: NA; DNA: TGTGCCAGCAGCCAAGTGTCAGGGCAGAACACTGAAGCTTTCTTT; CDR3: CASSQVSGQNTEAFF
J: TRBJ2-1; V: TRBV30; D: TRBD2; size: NA; DNA: TGTGCCTGGAGTTGGGCTAGCGGGGGGAAGGTGAAGCAGTTCTTC; CDR3: CAWSWASGGKVKQFF
J: TRBJ2-7; V: TRBV9; D: TRBD2; size: few; DNA: TGTGCCAGCAGCGTCTCCCCCCTAGCGGGGATCGAGCAGTACTTC; CDR3: CASSVSPLAGIEQYF
J: TRBJ2-1; V: TRBV5-4; D: TRBD2; size: NA; DNA: TGTGCCAGCAGCCAAGGGACTAACTACAATGAGCAGTTCTTC; CDR3: CASSQGTNYNEQFF
J: TRBJ2-5; V: TRBV4-1; D: TRBD1; size: NA; DNA: TGCGCCAGCAGCCCGGTGACAGGGGCAAGGGAGACCCAGTACTTC; CDR3: CASSPVTGARETQYF
J: TRBJ2-5; V: TRBV6-5; D: NA; size: NA; DNA: TGTGCCAGCAGTAAGACAGAAAGAGAGACCCAGTACTTC; CDR3: CASSKTERETQYF
J: TRBJ2-5; V: TRBV4-3; D: NA; size: NA; DNA: TGCGCCAGCAGCCTACCCCGGGGACTGAATCAAGAGACCCAGTACTTC; CDR3: CASSLPRGLNQETQYF
J: TRBJ2-5; V: TRBV6-2/TRBV6-3; D: TRBD1; size: NA; DNA: TGTGCCAGCAGTTACAATTTCAACAGGGGCCCCAAGACCCAGTACTTC; CDR3: CASSYNFNRGPKTQYF
J: TRBJ1-4; V: TRBV5-1; D: TRBD1; size: NA; DNA: TGCGCCAGCAGCCTAAATCCGGGACAGACAACTAATGAAAAACTGTTTTTT; CDR3: CASSLNPGQTTNEKLFF
J: TRBJ1-5; V: TRBV18; D: NA; size: NA; DNA: TGTGCCAGCTCCCCCTCGCCGGGAAATCAGCCCCAGCATTTT; CDR3: CASSPSPGNQPQHF
J: TRBJ2-7; V: TRBV5-6; D: TRBD2; size: NA; DNA: TGTGCCAGCAGCTTGGTTGGGGAGGGTCGGTACTTC; CDR3: CASSLVGEGRYF
J: TRBJ1-6; V: TRBV9; D: NA; size: NA; DNA: TGTGCCAGCAGCGCCAGATTGAATTCACCCCTCCACTTT; CDR3: CASSARLNSPLHF
J: TRBJ2-1; V: TRBV7-9; D: TRBD2; size: NA; DNA: TGTGCCAGCATGGGGACTAGCGGGATCTACAATGAGCAGTTCTTC; CDR3: CASMGTSGIYNEQFF
J: TRBJ1-5; V: TRBV6-5; D: NA; size: NA; DNA: TGTGCCAGCAGTCACGCTGGGGAGCTTCAGCCCCAGCATTTT; CDR3: CASSHAGELQPQHF
J: TRBJ2-7; V: TRBV7-9; D: TRBD1; size: NA; DNA: TGTGCCAGCAGCCCCAAGACAGGGAGTTTTACCTACGAGCAGTACTTC; CDR3: CASSPKTGSFTYEQYF
J: TRBJ1-4; V: TRBV10-3; D: TRBD1; size: NA; DNA: TGTGCCATCAGTCAGACAGGGGTTAATGAAAAACTGTTTTTT; CDR3: CAISQTGVNEKLFF
J: TRBJ1-6; V: TRBV4-1; D: TRBD1; size: NA; DNA: TGCGCCAGCAGCCAACACGACAGGGTCGGTGGTAATTCACCCCTCCACTTT; CDR3: CASSQHDRVGGNSPLHF
J: TRBJ1-2; V: TRBV10-3; D: TRBD1; size: NA; DNA: TGTGCCATCAAGCAGGCCAGGGGGGTGGCCTATGGCTACACCTTC; CDR3: CAIKQARGVAYGYTF
J: TRBJ1-1; V: TRBV5-4; D: NA; size: NA; DNA: TGTGCCAGCAGCTTTCGAAGTTCAGGGGCCCTTGGCACTGAAGCTTTCTTT; CDR3: CASSFRSSGALGTEAFF
J: TRBJ2-2; V: TRBV2; D: NA; size: NA; DNA: TGTGCCAGCAGTATGCAGGGAATGGTCACCGGGGAGCTGTTTTTT; CDR3: CASSMQGMVTGELFF
J: TRBJ2-7; V: TRBV5-1; D: NA; size: NA; DNA: TGCGCCAGCAGCTTGCTAGGACAGACGTACTCCTACGAGCAGTACTTC; CDR3: CASSLLGQTYSYEQYF
J: TRBJ1-2; V: TRBV28; D: NA; size: NA; DNA: TGTGCCAGCAGGAGAAACTATGGCTACACCTTC; CDR3: CASRRNYGYTF
J: TRBJ2-7; V: TRBV7-2; D: TRBD2; size: NA; DNA: TGTGCCAGCAGCTCGACAACCGGGACTAGCGGGGGTCGGCAGTACTTC; CDR3: CASSSTTGTSGGRQYF
J: TRBJ2-7; V: TRBV9; D: TRBD2; size: NA; DNA: TGTGCCAGCAGCGTAGAGGGACTAGCCTCCTACGAGCAGTACTTC; CDR3: CASSVEGLASYEQYF
J: TRBJ1-1; V: TRBV7-8; D: TRBD1; size: NA; DNA: TGTGCCAGCAGCTTAGGGACAGGGTTCGGCGCTGAAGCTTTCTTT; CDR3: CASSLGTGFGAEAFF
J: TRBJ1-1; V: TRBV7-8; D: TRBD1; size: NA; DNA: TGTGCCAGCAGCTTCGCACAGGGGGCGGGGAACACTGAAGCTTTCTTT; CDR3: CASSFAQGAGNTEAFF
J: TRBJ1-1; V: TRBV7-3; D: NA; size: NA; DNA: TGTGCCAGCAGCCAACCAAACAGGGCGCCCTTAGACACTGAAGCTTTCTTT; CDR3: CASSQPNRAPLDTEAFF
J: TRBJ1-4; V: TRBV6-5; D: NA; size: NA; DNA: TGTGCCAGCAGGCCAGGGTCCCCTAATGAAAAACTGTTTTTT; CDR3: CASRPGSPNEKLFF
J: TRBJ1-3; V: TRBV19; D: NA; size: once; DNA: TGTGCCAGTAGTGATGGGGGCAGGAGCTCTGGAAACACCATATATTTT; CDR3: CASSDGGRSSGNTIYF
J: TRBJ1-1; V: TRBV11-2; D: NA; size: once; DNA: TGTGCCAGCAGCTTTATAGGGGTCGAAGCTTTCTTT; CDR3: CASSFIGVEAFF
J: TRBJ2-1; V: TRBV19; D: TRBD2; size: NA; DNA: TGTGCCAGTAGTTTGACTAGCGGGGGGGCCAAGAATGAGCAGTTCTTC; CDR3: CASSLTSGGAKNEQFF
J: TRBJ2-1; V: TRBV4-1; D: NA; size: NA; DNA: TGCGCCAGCACCCCCGGTGAACGGAATGAGCAGTTCTTC; CDR3: CASTPGERNEQFF
J: TRBJ1-1; V: TRBV9; D: NA; size: NA; DNA: TGTGCCAGCAGACCCGGACGGGGGAACACTGAAGCTTTCTTT; CDR3: CASRPGRGNTEAFF
J: TRBJ1-1; V: TRBV6-5; D: TRBD1; size: NA; DNA: TGTGCCAGCAGTCGTGTCGGGACAGGGAACACTGAAGCTTTCTTT; CDR3: CASSRVGTGNTEAFF
J: TRBJ1-1; V: TRBV5-1; D: NA; size: NA; DNA: TGCGCCAGCAGCTCTGAGACGGAAGGGGACACTGAAGCTTTCTTT; CDR3: CASSSETEGDTEAFF